This TCR beta chain was documented in a study of T cell responses to AZD1222 COVID-19 vaccine. Measured with immunoSEQ multiplex PCR; TCRdb has only the in-frame clones, and not every one. The sample has about 170,000 clones, 70% to 90% seen once. This CDR3 contains 11 residues. The ends were cut back, 1 base at V and 8 bases at J, with 5 bases in the middle. Germline CDR1 is LGHDT and CDR2 is YNNKEL (reference sequence). This sequence was found in an adult who received the AZD1222 COVID-19 vaccine. This rearrangement joins TRBV3-1 (or the pseudogene TRBV3-2) to TRBJ1-2; D gene unclear. The sequences come from peripheral blood, collected 28 days after the second AZD1222 dose. The CDR3 is CASSQGAGYTF. DNA for the CDR3: TGTGCCAGCAGCCAAGGAGCCGGCTACACCTTC.